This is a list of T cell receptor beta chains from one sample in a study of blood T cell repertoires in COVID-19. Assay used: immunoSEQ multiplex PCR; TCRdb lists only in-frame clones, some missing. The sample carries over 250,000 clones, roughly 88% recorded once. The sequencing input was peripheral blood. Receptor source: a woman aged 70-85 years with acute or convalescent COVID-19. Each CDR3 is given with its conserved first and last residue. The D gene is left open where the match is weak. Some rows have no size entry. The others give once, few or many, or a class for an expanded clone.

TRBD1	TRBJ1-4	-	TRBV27	CASSPYRGRPEKLFF	TGTGCCAGCAGTCCGTACAGGGGGCGCCCGGAAAAACTGTTTTTT
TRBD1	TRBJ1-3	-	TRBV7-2	CASSLTGVDGNTIYF	TGTGCCAGCAGCCTAACAGGGGTTGATGGAAACACCATATATTTT
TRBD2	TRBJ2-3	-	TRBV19	CASSMGLAPGSTGDTQYF	TGTGCCAGTAGTATGGGACTAGCTCCGGGGTCTACAGGAGATACGCAGTATTTT
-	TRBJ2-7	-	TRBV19	CASSIGRTSYEQYF	TGTGCCAGTAGTATAGGACGGACTTCCTACGAGCAGTACTTC
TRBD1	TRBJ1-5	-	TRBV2	CASSEASAGGQPQHF	TGTGCCAGCAGTGAAGCGTCCGCAGGGGGCCAGCCCCAGCATTTT
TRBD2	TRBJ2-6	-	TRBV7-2	CASSLVAGGANVLTF	TGTGCCAGCAGCTTAGTAGCGGGTGGGGCCAACGTCCTGACTTTC
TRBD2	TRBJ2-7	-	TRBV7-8	CASSLLLAGDYSYEQYF	TGTGCCAGCAGCTTACTACTAGCGGGGGATTACTCCTACGAGCAGTACTTC
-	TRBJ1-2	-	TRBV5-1	CASSLDGGDGYTF	TGCGCCAGCAGCTTGGACGGGGGAGATGGCTACACCTTC
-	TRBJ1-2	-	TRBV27	CASSLRGSNYGYTF	TGTGCCAGCAGTTTAAGGGGATCTAACTATGGCTACACCTTC
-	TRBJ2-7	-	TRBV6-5	CASRGGRGPTYEQYF	TGTGCCAGCCGGGGGGGTAGGGGGCCCACCTACGAGCAGTACTTC
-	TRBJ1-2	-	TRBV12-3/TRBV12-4	CASSSGGTYGYTF	TGTGCCAGCAGCTCTGGGGGGACCTATGGCTACACCTTC
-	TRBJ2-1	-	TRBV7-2	CASSEQQGLYNEQFF	TGTGCCAGCAGCGAGCAACAGGGACTATACAATGAGCAGTTCTTC
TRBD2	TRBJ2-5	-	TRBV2	CASSGTYLAGARSRYF	TGTGCCAGCAGTGGGACATATCTAGCGGGGGCCCGGTCTCGGTACTTC
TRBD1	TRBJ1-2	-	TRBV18	CASSPATGGADGYTF	TGTGCCAGCTCACCGGCAACAGGGGGCGCCGATGGCTACACCTTC
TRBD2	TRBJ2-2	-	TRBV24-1	CATRGTSTGELFF	TGTGCCACCCGTGGGACTAGCACCGGGGAGCTGTTTTTT
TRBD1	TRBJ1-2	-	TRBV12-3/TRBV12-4	CASSLTGVDGYTF	TGTGCCAGCAGTTTGACAGGGGTAGATGGCTACACCTTC
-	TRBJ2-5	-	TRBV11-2	CASSLTETQYF	TGTGCCAGCAGCTTGACTGAGACCCAGTACTTC
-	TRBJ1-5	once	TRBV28	CASSLIRAGPQHF	TGTGCCAGCAGTTTAATCAGGGCAGGCCCCCAGCATTTT
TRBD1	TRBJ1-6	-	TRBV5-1	CASSPGTVNSPLHF	TGCGCCAGCAGCCCCGGGACAGTAAATTCACCCCTCCACTTT
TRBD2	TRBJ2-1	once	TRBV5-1	CASSLGSGADNEQFF	TGCGCCAGCAGCTTGGGTAGCGGGGCCGACAATGAGCAGTTCTTC
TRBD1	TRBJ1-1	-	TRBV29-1	CSVASGTGVRAEAFF	TGCAGCGTTGCTTCGGGGACAGGGGTGCGCGCTGAAGCTTTCTTT
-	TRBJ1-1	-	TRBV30	CAWSGGGAGTEAFF	TGTGCCTGGAGCGGCGGGGGGGCAGGCACTGAAGCTTTCTTT
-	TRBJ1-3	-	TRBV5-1	CASSLEPGVGNTIYF	TGCGCCAGCAGCTTGGAGCCAGGGGTAGGAAACACCATATATTTT
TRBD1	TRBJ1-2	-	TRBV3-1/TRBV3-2	CASSPDRAYGYTF	TGTGCCAGCAGTCCGGACAGGGCGTATGGCTACACCTTC
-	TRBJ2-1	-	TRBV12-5	CASATRGSSYNEQFF	TGTGCTAGTGCAACCCGGGGGAGCTCCTACAATGAGCAGTTCTTC
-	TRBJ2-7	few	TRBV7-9	CASSTRESSYEQYF	TGTGCCAGCAGCACCCGGGAAAGCTCCTACGAGCAGTACTTC
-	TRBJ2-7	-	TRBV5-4	CASSLLSSSYEQYF	TGTGCCAGCAGCTTGTTGTCTAGCTCCTACGAGCAGTACTTC
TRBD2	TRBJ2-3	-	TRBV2	CASKGGISTDTQYF	TGTGCCAGCAAGGGAGGGATTAGCACAGATACGCAGTATTTT